This entry describes one T cell receptor (beta chain). Localized lung adenocarcinoma, a non-small cell lung cancer, affected the donors. TCRdb redid the calling of the PCR reads with MiXCR, one entry per CDR3 protein. The sample includes some 5,000 distinct CDR3 sequences, about three fifths of them seen just once. Germline V gene lookup returns CDR1 MNHEY and CDR2 SVGAGI. The V end lost 1 base, the J end lost 0 bases, and 10 bases lay between the germline ends. The CDR3 is 16 residues long. This sample stems from a study of CD4 and CD8 cells across lung adenocarcinoma regions. The specimen was CD4+ T cells from the center of a lung tumor. The source is a male donor with lung adenocarcinoma. The CD4 and CD8 labels of this study may be unreliable. The chain links TRBV6-5 to TRBJ2-1, with D tentatively TRBD1 or TRBD2 (5 bases each). CDR3 region: CASSYWGPASYNEQFF. The CDR3 DNA reads TGTGCCAGCAGTTACTGGGGACCCGCCTCCTACAATGAGCAGTTCTTC.